The clone carrying this T cell receptor beta chain was detected ten times or more. This record comes from a study of low-dose radiotherapy and immunotherapy resistance in tumors. On the study more broadly: A total of 6.5 Gy was given to Cohort 1 as 0.5 Gy per fraction every 2 weeks. Cohort 2 received 1 Gy per fraction every two weeks, totaling 13 Gy over 26 weeks. The regimen for patients comprised intravenous nivolumab 240 mg every two weeks plus intravenous ipilimumab 1 mg/kg every six weeks.

Time point specified: after trial treatment. Treatment here: LDRT plus nivolumab, ipilimumab, low-dose cyclophosphamide and aspirin (RACIN trial). Administered to the donors were nivolumab, ipilimumab, aspirin, low-dose cyclophosphamide and low-dose radiotherapy. First-strand cDNA used TRAV- and TRBV-specific primers, covering alpha and beta chains. Both a constant-region primer and a V-primer adapter served to amplify TCRs across 20 PCR cycles. TCRdb independently ran MiXCR on the reads; one entry per CDR3 protein. The table shows approximately 46,000 distinct CDR3 sequences, with 25% to 30% occurring only once. The V gene lost 3 bases and the J gene lost 7 bases, with 19 bases spanning the gap. This CDR3 is built from 16 residues. CDR1 is SEHNR and CDR2 is FQNEAQ in the germline V gene (reference sequence).

The sequencing used PBMCs, collected after low-dose radiotherapy plus immunotherapy. The receptor was isolated from a male donor with prostate cancer. The rearrangement joins TRBV7-9 to TRBJ2-1; TRBD2 might be the D (6 bases). The CDR3 coding sequence is TGTGCCAGCAGCTTCGAGGGCGGAGGGAGAGGTAATGAGCAGTTCTTC. It yields the protein CASSFEGGGRGNEQFF. Together with reference TRBV7-9 and TRBJ2-1, the CDR3 gives the full variable domain: DTGVSQNPRHKITKRGQNVTFRCDPISEHNRLYWYRQTLGQGPEFLTYFQNEAQLEKSRLLSDRFSAERPKGSFSTLEIQRTEQGDSAMYLCASSFEGGGRGNEQFFGPGTRLTVL.